Sequencing of this T cell receptor beta chain was carried out in a study of PD-1 blockade in classical Hodgkin lymphoma. Sequencing was performed with immunoSEQ multiplex PCR; in TCRdb, only in-frame clones are kept and a portion is missing. The sample holds about 47,000 clones; approximately 91% are singletons and the top ten take roughly 5.3%. The CDR3 consists of 15 residues. V lost 6 bases to trimming and J lost 4 bases, with 18 bases between them. Germline-derived CDR1 and CDR2 are MNHEY and SVGAGI. Study-level points and caveats: The repertoire differences lack a defined cause, possibly disease activity or prior therapy. As was reported, newly diagnosed patients showed lower baseline TCR diversity than healthy donors did.

Time point indicated: newly diagnosed, previously untreated cHL patient sample. The comparison group had newly diagnosed, previously untreated classical Hodgkin lymphoma. As to this clone: What it recognizes is unknown.

The TCR was taken from a human donor with classical Hodgkin lymphoma. This chain uses TRBV6-5 with TRBJ1-1; D is perhaps TRBD1 (6 bases). The specimen was peripheral blood mononuclear cells (PBMCs). The chain's CDR3 is CASSFGGQSLTEAFF. DNA of the CDR3: TGTGCCAGCAGCTTTGGAGGACAGTCCCTCACTGAAGCTTTCTTT.